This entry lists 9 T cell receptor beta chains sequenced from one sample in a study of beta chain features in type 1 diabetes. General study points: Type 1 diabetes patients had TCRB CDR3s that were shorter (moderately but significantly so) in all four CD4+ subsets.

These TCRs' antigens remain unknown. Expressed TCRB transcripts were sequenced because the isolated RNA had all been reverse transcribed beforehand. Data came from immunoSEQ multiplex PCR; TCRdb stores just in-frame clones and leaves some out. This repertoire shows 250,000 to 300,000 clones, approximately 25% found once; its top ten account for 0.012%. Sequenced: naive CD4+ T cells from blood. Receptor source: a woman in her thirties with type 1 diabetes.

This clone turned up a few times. CDR3 loop: CASSSYSNTGELFF. In nucleotides, the CDR3 is TGTGCCAGCAGCTCCTACAGTAACACCGGGGAGCTGTTTTTT. V and J are TRBV7-3 and TRBJ2-2; D gene unclear. The germline CDR1 and CDR2 sequences are SGHTA and FQGTGA. Trimming took off 4 bases at V and 2 bases at J, with 8 bases between the two ends. The CDR3 is 14 residues long.

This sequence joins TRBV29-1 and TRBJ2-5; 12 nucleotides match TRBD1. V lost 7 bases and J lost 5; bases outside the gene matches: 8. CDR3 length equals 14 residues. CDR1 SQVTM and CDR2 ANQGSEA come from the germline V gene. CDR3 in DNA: TGCAGCGGGTCGGGACAGGGGGCCCGGGAGACCCAGTACTTC. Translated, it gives CSGSGQGARETQYF. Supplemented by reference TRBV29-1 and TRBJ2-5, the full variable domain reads SAVISQKPSRDICQRGTSLTIQCQVDSQVTMMFWYRQQPGQSLTLIATANQGSEATYESGFVIDKFPISRPNLTFSTLTVSNMSPEDSSIYLCSGSGQGARETQYFGPGTRLLVL.

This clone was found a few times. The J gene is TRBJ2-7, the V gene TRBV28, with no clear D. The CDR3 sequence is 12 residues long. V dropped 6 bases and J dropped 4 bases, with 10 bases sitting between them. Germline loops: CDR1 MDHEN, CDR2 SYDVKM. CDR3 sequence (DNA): TGTGCCAGCAGCTCCACTATTTACGAGCAGTACTTC. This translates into CASSSTIYEQYF.

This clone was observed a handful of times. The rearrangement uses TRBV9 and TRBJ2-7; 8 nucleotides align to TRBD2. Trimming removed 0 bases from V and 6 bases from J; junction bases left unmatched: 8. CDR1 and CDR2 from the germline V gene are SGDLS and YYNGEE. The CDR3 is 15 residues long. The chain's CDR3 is CASSVASAGAGEQYF. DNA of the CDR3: TGTGCCAGCAGCGTAGCGTCAGCGGGAGCGGGCGAGCAGTACTTC. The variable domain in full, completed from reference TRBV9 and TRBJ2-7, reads DSGVTQTPKHLITATGQRVTLRCSPRSGDLSVYWYQQSLDQGLQFLIQYYNGEERAKGNILERFSAQQFPDLHSELNLSSLELGDSALYFCASSVASAGAGEQYFGPGTRLTVT.

CDR3 nucleotide sequence: TGTGCCAGCAGTGAAATGTCGATCGGGACAGATACGCAGTATTTT. Its protein product is CASSEMSIGTDTQYF. The chain employs TRBV2 and TRBJ2-3; D ambiguous. The CDR3 runs to 15 residues. Germline V CDR1 and CDR2: SNHLY, FYNNEI. The V gene lost 2 bases and the J gene lost 3 bases, with 12 bases spanning the gap.

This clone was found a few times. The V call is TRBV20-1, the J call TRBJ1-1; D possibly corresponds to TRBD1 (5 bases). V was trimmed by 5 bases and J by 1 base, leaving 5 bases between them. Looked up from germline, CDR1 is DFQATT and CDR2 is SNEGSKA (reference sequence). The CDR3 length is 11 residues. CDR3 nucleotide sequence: TGCAGTGCTGACAGGAACACTGAAGCTTTCTTT. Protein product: CSADRNTEAFF.

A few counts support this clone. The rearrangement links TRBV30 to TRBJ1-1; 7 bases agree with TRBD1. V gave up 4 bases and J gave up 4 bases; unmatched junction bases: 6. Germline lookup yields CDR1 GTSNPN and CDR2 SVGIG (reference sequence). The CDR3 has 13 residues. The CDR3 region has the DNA TGTGCCTGGACTACCGCAGGGGGCACTGAAGCTTTCTTT. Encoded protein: CAWTTAGGTEAFF.

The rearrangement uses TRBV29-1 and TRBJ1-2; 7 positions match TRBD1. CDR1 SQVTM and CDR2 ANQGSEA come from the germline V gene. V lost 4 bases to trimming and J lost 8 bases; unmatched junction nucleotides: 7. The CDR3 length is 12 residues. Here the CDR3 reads CSVGDRVYGYTF. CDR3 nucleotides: TGCAGCGTTGGTGACAGGGTCTACGGCTACACCTTC.

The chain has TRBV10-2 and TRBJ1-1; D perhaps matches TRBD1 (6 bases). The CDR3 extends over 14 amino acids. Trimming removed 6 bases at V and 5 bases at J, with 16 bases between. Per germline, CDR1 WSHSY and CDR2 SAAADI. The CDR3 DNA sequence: TGCGCCAGCAGAGGCACTACAGGGCTTACTGAAGCTTTCTTT. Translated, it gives CASRGTTGLTEAFF.